Below, 26 T cell receptor beta chains from the same sample are listed, as sequenced in a study of vaccination and CD4 T cells after COVID-19. At the Johns Hopkins FTIC core, DNA taken from cultured CD4+ T cells was sequenced by way of the Oncomine TCR Beta short-read assay. TCRdb analysed the PCR reads with MiXCR anew, one entry per CDR3 protein. The data show about 14,000 distinct CDR3 sequences, about three fifths seen once. These receptors have no identified antigens. As to treatment: roughly nine-day PBMC culture with coronavirus spike peptide pools or control peptides (ViraFEST assay). The sample comprised CD4+ T cells from blood, cultured in vitro. The source is a human donor who had recovered from COVID-19.

This chain connects TRBV20-1 to TRBJ2-1, with D tentatively TRBD1 (6 bases). The CDR3 has 14 residues. Germline assignment: CDR1 DFQATT and CDR2 SNEGSKA (reference sequence). V lost 0 bases, J lost 5 bases, and 11 bases lay in between. In nucleotides, the CDR3 is TGCAGTGCTAGAGATCCCAGGGGTAACAATGAGCAGTTCTTC. Translated: CSARDPRGNNEQFF.

The rearrangement uses TRBV7-2 and TRBJ2-5; D tentatively reads TRBD1 or TRBD2 (6 bases each). Trimming shortened V by 4 bases and J by 4 bases, and 13 bases separated the two germline ends. This CDR3 spans 14 amino acids. From germline, CDR1 is SGHTA and CDR2 FQGNSA. The CDR3 protein is CASSSQRGRETQYF. As DNA, the CDR3 is TGTGCCAGCAGCTCCCAACGGGGGCGAGAGACCCAGTACTTC. Together with reference TRBV7-2 and TRBJ2-5, the CDR3 gives the full variable domain: GAGVSQSPSNKVTEKGKDVELRCDPISGHTALYWYRQSLGQGLEFLIYFQGNSAPDKSGLPSDRFSAERTGGSVSTLTIQRTQQEDSAVYLCASSSQRGRETQYFGPGTRLLVL.

The chain recombines TRBV15 with TRBJ1-5; 10 bases are a match to TRBD1. This CDR3 contains 14 residues. Germline-derived CDR1 and CDR2 are LNHNV and YYDKDF (reference sequence). Germline trimming cut 4 bases from V and 6 bases from J; bases unmatched to any gene: 3. The CDR3 region is CATSKGTGAQPQHF. The CDR3 DNA is TGTGCCACCAGCAAAGGGACAGGGGCTCAGCCCCAGCATTTT.

The rearrangement joins TRBV6-1 to TRBJ2-7; 8 bases are shared with TRBD1. V was pared by 6 bases and J by 0 bases, with 7 bases of the junction left unmatched. Germline lookup yields CDR1 MNHNS and CDR2 SASEGT. CDR3 length: 15 residues. For the CDR3, the DNA is TGTGCCAGCAGCCGGACAGGGTCCTCCTCCTACGAGCAGTACTTC. This codes for CASSRTGSSSYEQYF.

For this clonotype: At one end the junction does not follow the germline gene, possibly because of a read error. The chain is built from TRBV24-1 and TRBJ1-1; D is perhaps TRBD1 (6 bases). This CDR3 region has 14 residues. Germline V CDR1 and CDR2: KGHDR, SFDVKD. CDR3 amino acids: CVTRPTGPNTEAFF. The CDR3 DNA sequence: TGTGTCACCCGTCCAACAGGGCCGAACACTGAAGCTTTCTTT.

The genes are TRBV19 and TRBJ2-2, with 8 bases matching TRBD2. Germline trimming cut 8 bases from V and 1 base from J; bases unmatched to any gene: 3. The length of the CDR3 is 14 residues. Germline-derived CDR1 and CDR2 are LNHDA and SQIVND (reference sequence). Written as DNA, the CDR3 is TGTGCCAGTGGGCTAGCGGGGAACACCGGGGAGCTGTTTTTT. Amino acid sequence: CASGLAGNTGELFF.

This chain joins TRBV2 and TRBJ1-5; 10 bases agree with TRBD1. The CDR3 length is 15 residues. J was trimmed by 6 bases and V by 3 bases; bases with no gene match: 5. CDR1 and CDR2 from the germline V gene are SNHLY and FYNNEI. The CDR3 coding sequence is TGTGCCAGCAGTGAGTGGAGGACAGGGGGTCAGCCCCAGCATTTT. Residues: CASSEWRTGGQPQHF.

The chain has TRBV6-2 or TRBV6-3 and TRBJ2-1, with 7 bases that match TRBD2. The V and J ends lost 4 bases and 12 bases, in that order; junction bases with no gene match: 3. The CDR3 is 11 residues long. Germline CDR1 reads MNHEY; CDR2 reads SVGEGT. As DNA, the CDR3 is TGTGCCAGCAGTTTCGGACTAGGGCAGTTCTTC. As protein: CASSFGLGQFF.

This clonotype has just a few counts. The rearrangement uses TRBV6-5 and TRBJ1-6; D is undetermined. V gave up 0 bases and J gave up 3 bases, with 12 bases separating them. The germline V gene encodes CDR1 MNHEY and CDR2 SVGAGI. This CDR3 is built from 17 residues. CDR3 in amino acids: CASSYSTSPNYNSPLHF. Written as DNA, the CDR3 is TGTGCCAGCAGTTACTCGACCAGCCCGAACTATAATTCACCCCTCCACTTT.

V usage is TRBV9 and J usage is TRBJ1-1; no firm D call. Germline lookup yields CDR1 SGDLS and CDR2 YYNGEE. V lost 4 bases and J 3 bases, leaving 10 bases between the germline ends. This CDR3 region has 13 residues. CDR3 DNA: TGTGCCAGCAGCACACGGACTTACACTGAAGCTTTCTTT. As protein: CASSTRTYTEAFF. The entire variable domain, with the rest obtained from reference TRBV9 and TRBJ1-1, is as follows: DSGVTQTPKHLITATGQRVTLRCSPRSGDLSVYWYQQSLDQGLQFLIQYYNGEERAKGNILERFSAQQFPDLHSELNLSSLELGDSALYFCASSTRTYTEAFFGQGTRLTVV.

The V gene is TRBV2, the J gene TRBJ2-3; 11 bases align to TRBD2. The CDR3 is made up of 15 amino acids. Per the germline V gene, CDR1 is SNHLY and CDR2 is FYNNEI. Losses at the gene ends were 7 bases for V and 4 bases for J; bases not matched to a gene: 7. CDR3 amino acids: CASTFSGGASDTQYF. In DNA, the CDR3 is TGTGCCAGCACCTTTAGCGGGGGGGCTTCAGATACGCAGTATTTT.

The chain employs TRBV5-1 and TRBJ2-7, with 12 bases fitting TRBD1. The CDR3 totals 16 residues. From germline, CDR1 is SGHRS and CDR2 YFSETQ. The ends lost 4 bases at V and 5 bases at J; junction bases unmatched: 10. CDR3 sequence reads: CASSTGGQGAFHEQYF. The DNA of the CDR3 is TGCGCCAGCAGCACGGGGGGACAGGGGGCTTTCCACGAGCAGTACTTC.

This chain joins TRBV6-5 and TRBJ2-7; 7 bases agree with TRBD2. The V segment lost 0 bases and the J segment 5 bases; nucleotides outside the gene matches: 13. The CDR3 is 17 amino acids. Germline values: CDR1 MNHEY, CDR2 SVGAGI. The CDR3 is CASSYSREDGRINEQYF. Written as DNA, the CDR3 is TGTGCCAGCAGTTACTCGAGGGAGGACGGGAGGATCAACGAGCAGTACTTC.

The chain links TRBV2 to TRBJ2-7, with 8 bases lining up with TRBD2. Germline assignment: CDR1 SNHLY and CDR2 FYNNEI. The CDR3 consists of 13 residues. Trimming took 3 bases from V and 3 from J; bases not matched to a gene: 1. For the CDR3, the DNA is TGTGCCAGCAGTGACGGGAGGGGCTACGAGCAGTACTTC. It specifies CASSDGRGYEQYF.

CDR3 protein: CSARPGDRGGNQPQHF. The DNA of the CDR3 is TGCAGTGCTCGGCCAGGGGACAGGGGAGGTAATCAGCCCCAGCATTTT. The chain carries TRBV20-1 and TRBJ1-5; 10 nucleotides match TRBD1. Germline V lookup: CDR1 DFQATT, CDR2 SNEGSKA (reference sequence). The CDR3 totals 16 residues. V shed 5 bases, J shed 4 bases, and the junction held 11 bases outside the gene matches.

The chain joins TRBV6-1 to TRBJ1-5, with 10 nucleotides matching TRBD1. The ends lost 5 bases at V and 5 bases at J; junction bases unmatched: 3. The CDR3 totals 14 residues. Germline assignment: CDR1 MNHNS and CDR2 SASEGT. CDR3: CASSLDRGHQPQHF. CDR3 bases: TGTGCCAGCAGTCTCGACAGGGGGCATCAGCCCCAGCATTTT.

The chain combines TRBV20-1 with TRBJ1-6; D not resolved. The CDR3 extends over 14 amino acids. Trimming pared 0 bases from V and 8 bases from J, leaving 11 bases between. From germline, CDR1 is DFQATT and CDR2 SNEGSKA (reference sequence). As DNA, the CDR3 is TGCAGTGCTAGAGAACCGAGTTCGTATTCACCCCTCCACTTT. Its protein is CSAREPSSYSPLHF.

V usage is TRBV10-3 and J usage is TRBJ2-3; tentative D call: TRBD1 (7 bases). V dropped 3 bases and J dropped 5 bases, with 21 bases sitting between them. The CDR3 is made up of 17 amino acids. Per germline, CDR1 ENHRY and CDR2 SYGVKD. CDR3 nucleotide sequence: TGTGCCATCAGTGAAAGAGGCCAGGGGGGCGCGGGAGATACGCAGTATTTT. This encodes CAISERGQGGAGDTQYF.

This clonotype appeared a few times. The chain uses TRBV7-2 and TRBJ1-3; D unclear. The CDR3 length is 16 residues. The germline gives CDR1 SGHTA, CDR2 FQGNSA. V dropped 2 bases and J dropped 0 bases, with 11 bases sitting between them. The CDR3 coding sequence is TGTGCCAGCAGCTTACCTGGGTCAGGCTCTGGAAACACCATATATTTT. Translating gives CASSLPGSGSGNTIYF.

The J gene is TRBJ2-1, the V gene TRBV7-2, with D possibly being TRBD1 (6 bases). The CDR3 covers 16 residues. Germline V CDR1 and CDR2: SGHTA, FQGNSA. Trimming cost V 2 bases and J 9 bases, with 20 bases left between them. CDR3 in amino acids: CASSLLGGGGIGEQFF. CDR3 coding DNA: TGTGCCAGCAGCTTACTTGGGGGCGGAGGTATTGGTGAGCAGTTCTTC.

The rearrangement links TRBV15 to TRBJ2-3; D possibly matches TRBD1 or TRBD2 (5 bases each). The V and J ends lost 0 bases and 3 bases respectively, with 19 bases between them. This CDR3 is built from 18 residues. In germline, CDR1 is LNHNV, CDR2 YYDKDF (reference sequence). CDR3 in amino acids: CATSREPTPSGLTDTQYF. In DNA form, the CDR3 reads TGTGCCACCAGCAGAGAACCGACCCCGTCGGGGCTTACAGATACGCAGTATTTT.

This chain connects TRBV6-1 to TRBJ2-5; 9 bases map to TRBD1. V lost 6 bases and J lost 2; bases outside the gene matches: 4. CDR1 and CDR2 from the germline V gene are MNHNS and SASEGT. CDR3 length equals 14 residues. DNA of the CDR3: TGTGCCAGCAGACGGACAGGGGCTCAAGAGACCCAGTACTTC. It yields the protein CASRRTGAQETQYF.

The V and J genes are TRBV27 and TRBJ1-2; 10 nucleotides line up with TRBD1. The CDR3 covers 15 residues. V lost 7 bases, J lost 3 bases, and 8 bases stayed unmatched. Germline-derived CDR1 and CDR2 are MNHEY and SMNVEV (reference sequence). The CDR3 sequence: CASTPGTGDHYGYTF. In DNA form, the CDR3 reads TGTGCCAGCACCCCCGGGACAGGGGACCACTATGGCTACACCTTC.

The chain links TRBV6-2 or TRBV6-3 to TRBJ1-3, with a tentative D call TRBD1 (6 bases). With 4 bases removed from V and 0 bases from J, the gap between germline ends came to 10 bases. Germline V gives CDR1 MNHEY, CDR2 SVGEGT. The CDR3 has 15 residues. The CDR3 DNA reads as TGTGCCAGCAGTTCTACAGGGATCTCTGGAAACACCATATATTTT. Encoded protein: CASSSTGISGNTIYF.

The V call is TRBV10-3, the J call TRBJ2-5, with TRBD2 matching over 12 bases. The J segment lost 1 base and the V segment lost 11 bases, leaving 5 bases of the junction unmatched. This CDR3 is built from 14 residues. Germline CDR1 is ENHRY and CDR2 is SYGVKD. CDR3 in amino acids: CASRTSGAQETQYF. In nucleotides, the CDR3 is TGTGCCTCCCGGACTAGCGGGGCCCAAGAGACCCAGTACTTC.

The rearrangement links TRBV20-1 to TRBJ2-7; 8 bases agree with TRBD1. CDR1 is DFQATT and CDR2 is SNEGSKA in the germline V gene (reference sequence). V trimming: 5 bases; J trimming: 2 bases; junction bases outside the gene matches: 2. The CDR3 runs 12 residues. In nucleotides, the CDR3 is TGCAGTGCTGCGACAGGGGCCTACGAGCAGTACTTC. Its translation: CSAATGAYEQYF.